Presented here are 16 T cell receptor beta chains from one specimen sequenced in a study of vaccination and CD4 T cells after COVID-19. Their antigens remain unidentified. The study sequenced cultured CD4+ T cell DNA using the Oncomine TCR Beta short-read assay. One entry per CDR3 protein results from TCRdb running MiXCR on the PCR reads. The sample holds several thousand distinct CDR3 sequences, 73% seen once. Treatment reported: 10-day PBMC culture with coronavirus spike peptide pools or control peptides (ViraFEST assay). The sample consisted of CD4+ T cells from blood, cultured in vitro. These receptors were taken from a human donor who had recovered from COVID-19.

CDR3 in amino acids: CATSRDPYTDTQYF. The CDR3 DNA is TGTGCCACCAGCAGAGATCCTTACACAGATACGCAGTATTTT. The rearrangement uses TRBV15 and TRBJ2-3; D call uncertain. This CDR3 contains 14 residues. V lost 0 bases, J lost 2 bases, and 6 bases lay in between. Looked up from germline, CDR1 is LNHNV and CDR2 is YYDKDF (reference sequence).

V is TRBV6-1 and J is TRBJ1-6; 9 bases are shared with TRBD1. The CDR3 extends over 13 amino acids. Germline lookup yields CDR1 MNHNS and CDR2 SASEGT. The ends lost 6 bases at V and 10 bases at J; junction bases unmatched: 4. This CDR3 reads CASRGTGWSPLHF. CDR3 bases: TGTGCCAGCAGGGGGACAGGGTGGTCACCCCTCCACTTT.

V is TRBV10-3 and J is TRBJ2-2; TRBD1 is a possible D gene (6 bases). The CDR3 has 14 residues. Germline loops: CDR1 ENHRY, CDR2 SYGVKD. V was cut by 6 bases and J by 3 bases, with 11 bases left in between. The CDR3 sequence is CAIRGDTDTGELFF. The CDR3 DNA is TGTGCCATCAGGGGGGACACGGACACCGGGGAGCTGTTTTTT.

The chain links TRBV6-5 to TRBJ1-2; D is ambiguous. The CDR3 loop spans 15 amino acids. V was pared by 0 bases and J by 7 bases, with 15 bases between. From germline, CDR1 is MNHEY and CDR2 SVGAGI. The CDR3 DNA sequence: TGTGCCAGCAGTTACTCTGGGCAGGTGAAGGTTGGCTACACCTTC. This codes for CASSYSGQVKVGYTF.

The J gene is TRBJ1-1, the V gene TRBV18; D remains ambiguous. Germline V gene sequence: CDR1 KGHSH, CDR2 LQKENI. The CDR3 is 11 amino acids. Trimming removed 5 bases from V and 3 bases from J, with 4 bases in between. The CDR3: CASSDDTEAFF. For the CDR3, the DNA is TGTGCCAGCTCAGACGACACTGAAGCTTTCTTT.

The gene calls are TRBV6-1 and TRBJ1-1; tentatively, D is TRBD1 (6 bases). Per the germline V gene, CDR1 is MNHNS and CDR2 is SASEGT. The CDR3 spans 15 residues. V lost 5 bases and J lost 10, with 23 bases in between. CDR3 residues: CASSPPGTQYRRAFF. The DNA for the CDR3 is TGTGCCAGCAGTCCACCCGGGACACAGTACCGGCGAGCTTTCTTT.

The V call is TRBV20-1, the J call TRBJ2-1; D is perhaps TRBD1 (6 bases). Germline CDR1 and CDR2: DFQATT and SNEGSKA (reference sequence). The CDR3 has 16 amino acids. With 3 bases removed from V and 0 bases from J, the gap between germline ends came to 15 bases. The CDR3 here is CSASLLRGNSYNEQFF. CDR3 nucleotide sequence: TGCAGTGCTAGCCTCTTGAGGGGGAACTCCTACAATGAGCAGTTCTTC.

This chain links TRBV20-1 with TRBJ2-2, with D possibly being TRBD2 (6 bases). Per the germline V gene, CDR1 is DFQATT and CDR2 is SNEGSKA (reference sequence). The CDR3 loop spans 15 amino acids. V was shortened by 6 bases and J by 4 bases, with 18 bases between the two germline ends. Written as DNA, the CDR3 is TGCAGTGCGGAGGGACTCGAAAAGGGCACCGGGGAGCTGTTTTTT. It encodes CSAEGLEKGTGELFF.

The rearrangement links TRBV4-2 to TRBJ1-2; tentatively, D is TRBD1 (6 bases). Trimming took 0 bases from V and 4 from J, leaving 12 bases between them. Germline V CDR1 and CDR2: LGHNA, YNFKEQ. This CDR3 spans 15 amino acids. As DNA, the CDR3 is TGTGCCAGCAGCCAAGATGTTGGGGGCGGCTATGGCTACACCTTC. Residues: CASSQDVGGGYGYTF.

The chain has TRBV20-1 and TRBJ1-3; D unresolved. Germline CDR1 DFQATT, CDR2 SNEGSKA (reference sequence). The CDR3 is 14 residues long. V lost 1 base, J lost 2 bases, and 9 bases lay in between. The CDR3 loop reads CSARVAGTGNTIYF. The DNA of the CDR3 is TGCAGTGCTAGAGTCGCAGGTACTGGAAACACCATATATTTT.

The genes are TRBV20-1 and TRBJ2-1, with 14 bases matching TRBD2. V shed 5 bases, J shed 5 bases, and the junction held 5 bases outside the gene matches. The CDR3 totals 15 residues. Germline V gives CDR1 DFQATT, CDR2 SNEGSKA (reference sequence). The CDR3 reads CSAGTSGSPHNEQFF. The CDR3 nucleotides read TGCAGTGCTGGGACTAGCGGGAGTCCCCACAATGAGCAGTTCTTC.

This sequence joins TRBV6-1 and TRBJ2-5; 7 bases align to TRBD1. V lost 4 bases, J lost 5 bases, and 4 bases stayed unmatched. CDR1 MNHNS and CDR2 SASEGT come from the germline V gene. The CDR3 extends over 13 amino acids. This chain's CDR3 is CASSGQGGETQYF. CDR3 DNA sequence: TGTGCCAGCAGTGGACAGGGTGGCGAGACCCAGTACTTC.

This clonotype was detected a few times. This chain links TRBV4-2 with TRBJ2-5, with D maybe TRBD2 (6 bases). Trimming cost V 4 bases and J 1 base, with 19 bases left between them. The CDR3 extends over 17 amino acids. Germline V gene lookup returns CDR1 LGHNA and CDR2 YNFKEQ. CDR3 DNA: TGTGCCAGCAGCCCGGCAAGCACTAGCTTGCCCCAAGAGACCCAGTACTTC. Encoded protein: CASSPASTSLPQETQYF.

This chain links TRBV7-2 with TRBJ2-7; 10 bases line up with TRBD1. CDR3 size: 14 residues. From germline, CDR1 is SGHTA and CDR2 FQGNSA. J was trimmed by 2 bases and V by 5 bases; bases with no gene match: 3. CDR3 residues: CASSPDRGTYEQYF. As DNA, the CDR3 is TGTGCCAGCAGCCCGGACAGGGGGACCTACGAGCAGTACTTC.

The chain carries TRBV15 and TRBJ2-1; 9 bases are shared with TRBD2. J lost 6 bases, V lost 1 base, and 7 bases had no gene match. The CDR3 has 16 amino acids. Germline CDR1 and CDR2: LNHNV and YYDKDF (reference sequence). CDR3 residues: CATSRGSSGSFNEQFF. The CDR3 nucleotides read TGTGCCACCAGCAGAGGCAGTAGCGGGAGTTTCAATGAGCAGTTCTTC. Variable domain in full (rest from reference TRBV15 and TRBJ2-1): DAMVIQNPRYQVTQFGKPVTLSCSQTLNHNVMYWYQQKSSQAPKLLFHYYDKDFNNEADTPDNFQSRRPNTSFCFLDIRSPGLGDTAMYLCATSRGSSGSFNEQFFGPGTRLTVL.

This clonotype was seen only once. CDR3 coding DNA: TGCAGTGCTAGACAAACAGGGCGAGTTATGAACACTGAAGCTTTCTTT. Translation: CSARQTGRVMNTEAFF. The chain couples TRBV20-1 to TRBJ1-1; possibly TRBD1 for D (6 bases). V was shortened by 2 bases and J by 0 bases, with 16 bases between the two germline ends. CDR1 DFQATT and CDR2 SNEGSKA come from the germline V gene (reference sequence). The CDR3 totals 16 residues.